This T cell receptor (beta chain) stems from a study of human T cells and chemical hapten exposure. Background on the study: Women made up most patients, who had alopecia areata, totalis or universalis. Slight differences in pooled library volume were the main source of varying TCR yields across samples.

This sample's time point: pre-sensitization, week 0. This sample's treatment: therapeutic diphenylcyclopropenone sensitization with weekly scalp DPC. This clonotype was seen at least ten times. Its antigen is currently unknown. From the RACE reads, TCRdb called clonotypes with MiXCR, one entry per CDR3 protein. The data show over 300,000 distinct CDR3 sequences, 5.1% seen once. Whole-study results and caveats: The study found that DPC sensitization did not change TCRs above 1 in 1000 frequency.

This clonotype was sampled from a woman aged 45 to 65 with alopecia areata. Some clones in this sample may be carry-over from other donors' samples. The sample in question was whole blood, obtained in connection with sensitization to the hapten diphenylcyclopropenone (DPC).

The DNA of the CDR3 is TGTGCCAGCAGCCCCACTAGCGGGAAATACAATGAGCAGTTCTTC. This sequence encodes CASSPTSGKYNEQFF. V usage is TRBV11-2 and J usage is TRBJ2-1; 10 bases align to TRBD2. CDR3 size: 15 residues. Looked up from germline, CDR1 is SGHAT and CDR2 is FQNNGV. The V gene end was trimmed by 5 bases and the J gene end by 4 bases; junction bases not matched to a gene: 5.